One sample yielded the 4 T cell receptor beta chains listed below, sequenced in a study of beta chain features in type 1 diabetes. Study observations and caveats: All four CD4+ subsets from Type 1 diabetes patients carried moderately but significantly shorter TCRB CDR3s.

Antigen specificity for these receptors is unknown. The sequenced template was cDNA made from the entire isolated RNA. Assay used: immunoSEQ multiplex PCR; TCRdb lists only in-frame clones, some missing. The sample records 150,000 or so clones, approximately 9% being singletons. Source material: central memory CD4+ T cells from blood. These receptors were obtained from a woman aged 18-29 years with type 1 diabetes.

V usage is TRBV4-1 and J usage is TRBJ2-1, with D possibly TRBD1 on 7 matching bases. The germline V and J ends were trimmed by 8 bases and 8 bases, with 16 bases remaining between them. The CDR3 totals 13 residues. Germline V gives CDR1 MGHRA, CDR2 YSYEKL. This CDR3 reads CASLAPRGDEQFF. The CDR3 nucleotides read TGCGCCAGCTTAGCTCCCAGGGGGGATGAGCAGTTCTTC.

The chain links TRBV5-5 to TRBJ2-7; D is possibly TRBD2 (6 bases). The CDR3 has 14 amino acids. V was shortened by 4 bases and J by 3 bases, with 14 bases between the two germline ends. CDR1 is SGHKS, CDR2 YYEKEE, per germline (reference sequence). The CDR3 region has the DNA TGTGCCAGCAGCGGAAAATATAGCGGCTACGAGCAGTACTTC. Amino acids: CASSGKYSGYEQYF.

The rearrangement uses TRBV15 and TRBJ2-7; D possibly corresponds to TRBD1 (5 bases). There are 14 residues in the CDR3. Per the germline V gene, CDR1 is LNHNV and CDR2 is YYDKDF (reference sequence). With 1 base removed from V and 3 bases from J, the gap between germline ends came to 10 bases. CDR3 sequence (DNA): TGTGCCACCAGCAGAGCCCTTCAGGGCTACGAGCAGTACTTC. It translates to CATSRALQGYEQYF.

In this sample, this clone turned up a few times. The V gene is TRBV27, the J gene TRBJ2-5, with TRBD2 matching over 15 bases. TRBJ2-7 explains the end of the DNA better; the J call may be wrong. CDR1 and CDR2 (germline): MNHEY, SMNVEV (reference sequence). The CDR3 has 16 amino acids. The DNA for the CDR3 is TGTGCCAGCAGCTCCGGACTAGCGGGGGGGACCGTCGAGCAGTACTTC. Residues: CASSSGLAGGTVEQYF.